The 12 T cell receptor beta chains presented below share a single source sample, sequenced in a study of OX40 agonist ivuxolimab in advanced cancers. Libraries were built with the immunoSEQ multiplex PCR assay. TCRdb holds this immuneACCESS table with in-frame rearrangements only. Some clones are missing; in checked studies, unresolved V genes explain under half, and the rest has no known cause. Here the sample has some 30,000 clones; about four fifths occur a single time. The ten largest clones represent 22% of the sample. The source was CD4+ or CD8+ T cells sorted from blood, collected in a trial of the OX40 agonist ivuxolimab. The receptors were gathered from an adult with an advanced solid tumor such as melanoma, head and neck, liver or kidney cancer.

The chain couples TRBV28 to TRBJ2-7, with 11 bases matching TRBD1. The CDR3 runs to 14 residues. The V gene's germline CDR1 is MDHEN and CDR2 SYDVKM. With 9 bases clipped from V and 4 bases from J, the junction kept 8 bases outside the gene matches. CDR3 sequence: CASLGGQGVYEQYF. The DNA of the CDR3 is TGTGCCAGTCTAGGGGGACAGGGGGTTTACGAGCAGTACTTC.

This clone was observed a single time. The CDR3 here is CASSQESSGNTIYF. CDR3 nucleotides: TGTGCCAGCAGCCAAGAAAGCTCTGGAAACACCATATATTTT. The chain has TRBV4-2 and TRBJ1-3; D call uncertain. Looked up from germline, CDR1 is LGHNA and CDR2 is YNFKEQ. The CDR3 sequence is 14 residues long. Trimming removed 0 bases at V and 0 bases at J, with 3 bases between.

The rearrangement joins TRBV5-1 to TRBJ2-1; D is possibly TRBD1 (6 bases). This CDR3 region has 16 residues. Germline lookup yields CDR1 SGHRS and CDR2 YFSETQ. V lost 0 bases to trimming and J lost 4 bases, with 14 bases between them. CDR3 sequence: CASSLAQGISYNEQFF. In DNA form, the CDR3 reads TGCGCCAGCAGCTTGGCTCAGGGGATATCGTACAATGAGCAGTTCTTC.

The table lists this clone with a few counts. This chain joins TRBV27 and TRBJ1-4; a possible D gene is TRBD1 (5 bases). CDR1 MNHEY and CDR2 SMNVEV come from the germline V gene (reference sequence). Trimming took off 1 base at V and 7 bases at J, with 10 bases between the two ends. CDR3 size: 14 residues. In nucleotides, the CDR3 is TGTGCCAGCAGTTTATACGGGGGGGTTGAAAAACTGTTTTTT. Protein product: CASSLYGGVEKLFF.

CDR3 nucleotides: TGTGCCAGCAGCCCCTGGGACAGGCCCACCAATGAGCAGTTCTTC. Amino acids: CASSPWDRPTNEQFF. This chain uses TRBV9 with TRBJ2-1, with 8 bases lining up with TRBD1. The V and J ends lost 4 bases and 6 bases, in that order; junction bases with no gene match: 9. The germline V gene encodes CDR1 SGDLS and CDR2 YYNGEE. There are 15 residues in the CDR3.

CDR3 amino acids: CASSFLQGWTEAFF. Here the CDR3 DNA reads TGTGCCAGCAGTTTTCTCCAGGGTTGGACTGAAGCTTTCTTT. The chain is built from TRBV28 and TRBJ1-1, with TRBD1 as a possible D gene (5 bases). The germline V and J ends were trimmed by 3 bases and 5 bases, with 13 bases remaining between them. Looked up from germline, CDR1 is MDHEN and CDR2 is SYDVKM. CDR3 size: 14 residues.

J is TRBJ2-1 and V is TRBV11-2; TRBD1 matches 10 bases. CDR1 and CDR2 from the germline V gene are SGHAT and FQNNGV. This CDR3 is built from 16 residues. V lost 4 bases, J lost 7 bases, and 10 bases stayed unmatched. DNA of the CDR3: TGTGCCAGCAGCTCCCCCGGGACAGGGGTGGGGAATGAGCAGTTCTTC. It specifies CASSSPGTGVGNEQFF. Complete variable domain (other parts from reference TRBV11-2 and TRBJ2-1): EAGVAQSPRYKIIEKRQSVAFWCNPISGHATLYWYQQILGQGPKLLIQFQNNGVVDDSQLPKDRFSAERLKGVDSTLKIQPAKLEDSAVYLCASSSPGTGVGNEQFFGPGTRLTVL.

The rearrangement uses TRBV25-1 and TRBJ1-1; 8 nucleotides line up with TRBD1. The germline CDR1 and CDR2 sequences are MGHDK and SYGVNS. With 3 bases clipped from V and 0 bases from J, the junction kept 6 bases outside the gene matches. This CDR3 is 16 amino acids long. This chain's CDR3 is CASSEPGQGMNTEAFF. In nucleotides, the CDR3 is TGTGCCAGCAGTGAGCCCGGACAGGGAATGAACACTGAAGCTTTCTTT.

The J gene is TRBJ1-1, the V gene TRBV5-3; TRBD1 might be the D (6 bases). TRBV5-3 is an open reading frame, and its role is uncertain. The V end was cut by 0 bases, the J end by 3 bases, with 12 bases between. There are 15 residues in the CDR3. CDR3: CARSLVAGEDTEAFF. The DNA of the CDR3 is TGTGCCAGAAGCTTGGTGGCAGGGGAAGACACTGAAGCTTTCTTT.

This rearrangement joins TRBV7-9 to TRBJ2-7, with a possible D match to TRBD1 (5 bases). CDR1 is SEHNR and CDR2 is FQNEAQ in the germline V gene (reference sequence). There are 15 residues in the CDR3. V dropped 5 bases and J dropped 3 bases, with 17 bases sitting between them. The CDR3 protein is CASSPRQLLSYEQYF. CDR3 in DNA: TGTGCCAGCAGCCCTAGACAGCTTCTAAGCTACGAGCAGTACTTC. The full variable domain, in which reference TRBV7-9 and TRBJ2-7 provide the parts outside the CDR3, is DTGVSQNPRHKITKRGQNVTFRCDPISEHNRLYWYRQTLGQGPEFLTYFQNEAQLEKSRLLSDRFSAERPKGSFSTLEIQRTEQGDSAMYLCASSPRQLLSYEQYFGPGTRLTVT.

This clone was detected a few times. The chain links TRBV6-1 to TRBJ1-4; 9 bases agree with TRBD1. The germline V gene has CDR1 MNHNS and CDR2 SASEGT. The CDR3 runs to 19 residues. V shed 5 bases and J 0 bases; nucleotides not matched to a gene: 13. This chain's CDR3 is CASSQEVFGTGTTNEKLFF. Here the CDR3 DNA reads TGTGCCAGCAGTCAAGAGGTCTTTGGGACAGGGACAACTAATGAAAAACTGTTTTTT.

This clone has more than one count but fewer than ten. The chain is built from TRBV30 and TRBJ1-1, with D perhaps TRBD1 (5 bases). V shed 3 bases and J shed 4 bases, with 15 bases lying between them. This CDR3 is 14 amino acids long. Per the germline V gene, CDR1 is GTSNPN and CDR2 is SVGIG (reference sequence). The CDR3: CAWSRAVGSTEAFF. For the CDR3, the DNA is TGTGCCTGGAGCAGGGCCGTGGGGAGCACTGAAGCTTTCTTT.